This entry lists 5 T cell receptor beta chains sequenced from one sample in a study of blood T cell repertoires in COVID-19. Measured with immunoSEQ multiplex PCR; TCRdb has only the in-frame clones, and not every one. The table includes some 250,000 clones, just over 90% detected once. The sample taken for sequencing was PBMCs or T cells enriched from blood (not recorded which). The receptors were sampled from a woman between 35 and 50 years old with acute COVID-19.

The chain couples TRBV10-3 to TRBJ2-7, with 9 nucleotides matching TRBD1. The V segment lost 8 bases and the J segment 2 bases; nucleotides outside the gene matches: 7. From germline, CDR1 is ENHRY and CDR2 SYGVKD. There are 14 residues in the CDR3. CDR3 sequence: CAIGAGQGAYEQYF. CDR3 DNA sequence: TGTGCCATCGGGGCGGGACAGGGAGCCTACGAGCAGTACTTC.

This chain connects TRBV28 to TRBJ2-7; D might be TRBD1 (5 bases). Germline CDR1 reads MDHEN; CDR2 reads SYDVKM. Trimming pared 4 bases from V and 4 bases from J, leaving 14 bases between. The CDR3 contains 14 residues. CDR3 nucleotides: TGTGCCAGCAGTTCAGGGAACAGGAGATACGAGCAGTACTTC. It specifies CASSSGNRRYEQYF.

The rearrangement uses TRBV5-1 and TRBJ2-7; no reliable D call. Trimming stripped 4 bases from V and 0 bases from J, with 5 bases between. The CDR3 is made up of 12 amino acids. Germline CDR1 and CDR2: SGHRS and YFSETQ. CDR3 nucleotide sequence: TGCGCCAGCAGCACCGGCTCCTACGAGCAGTACTTC. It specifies CASSTGSYEQYF.

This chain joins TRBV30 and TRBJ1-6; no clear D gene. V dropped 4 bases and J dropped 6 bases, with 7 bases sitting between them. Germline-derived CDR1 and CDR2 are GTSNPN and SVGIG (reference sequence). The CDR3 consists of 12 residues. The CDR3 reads CAWIAGNSPLHF. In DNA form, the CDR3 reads TGTGCCTGGATTGCGGGTAATTCACCCCTCCACTTT. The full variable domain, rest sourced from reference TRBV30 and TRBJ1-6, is SQTIHQWPATLVQPVGSPLSLECTVEGTSNPNLYWYRQAAGRGLQLLFYSVGIGQISSEVPQNLSASRPQDRQFILSSKKLLLSDSGFYLCAWIAGNSPLHFGNGTRLTVT.

The CDR3 nucleotides read TGTGCTCCTTCTTTGTGGGGCAGGTACGAGCAGTACTTC. Amino acids: CAPSLWGRYEQYF. J is TRBJ2-7 and V is TRBV6-5; possibly TRBD1 for D (5 bases). In germline, CDR1 is MNHEY, CDR2 SVGAGI. The length of the CDR3 is 13 residues.